These 3 T cell receptor beta chains were sequenced from one sample in a study of T-cell reconstitution after alpha-beta-depleted transplantation in children. Molecular barcoding with unique molecular identifiers was used for the TCRbeta library. TCRdb reprocessed the PCR reads via MiXCR and lists one record per CDR3 protein. The sample comprises 100,000 or so distinct CDR3 sequences, less than 6% of which are singletons, and roughly 6.1% rests with the top ten. Sequencing was performed on PBMCs, mostly from graft donor cells, taken 60 days after TCRalphabeta/CD19-depleted stem cell transplant. The receptors here all came from a female patient between 2 and 15 years old who had a stem cell transplant for Fanconi anemia, so the T cells may come from the graft donor.

This clonotype has ten or more counts. The chain is built from TRBV12-5 and TRBJ2-2, with 9 bases aligning to TRBD1. The junction had 5 bases not matched to a gene; V was cut back by 2 bases and J by 1 base. The CDR3 length is 17 residues. The germline V gene encodes CDR1 LGHNT and CDR2 FRNRAP. The CDR3 spells CASGLFRTGVNTGELFF. CDR3 coding DNA: TGTGCTAGTGGTTTGTTTAGGACAGGGGTGAACACCGGGGAGCTGTTTTTT.

The chain links TRBV10-3 to TRBJ2-7; the D gene is possibly TRBD1 (5 bases). The V gene's germline CDR1 is ENHRY and CDR2 SYGVKD. The ends were cut back, 9 bases at V and 1 base at J, with 10 bases in the middle. The CDR3 is made up of 12 amino acids. CDR3: CAMGPISYEQYF. CDR3 nucleotide sequence: TGTGCCATGGGGCCGATTTCCTACGAGCAGTACTTC.

This clonotype was observed a handful of times. The V gene is TRBV6-6, the J gene TRBJ2-7; 8 positions match TRBD1. V was clipped by 3 bases and J by 3 bases; unmatched bases: 1. The CDR3 runs 13 residues. Germline CDR1 and CDR2: MNHNY and SVGAGI (reference sequence). The DNA of the CDR3 is TGTGCCAGCAGTTATACAGGGGGCTACGAGCAGTACTTC. It translates to CASSYTGGYEQYF.